The rows below give T cell receptor beta chains drawn from one sample of a study of T cell changes during pregnancy in multiple sclerosis. Some clones are missing from TCRdb's copy, which holds only in-frame ones; the method was immunoSEQ multiplex PCR. The sample lists about 100,000 clones, 85% to 95% occurring once. This specimen was peripheral blood, taken in the second trimester of pregnancy. These receptors came from a female donor with multiple sclerosis, enrolled in a pregnancy study. Both conserved end residues are part of each CDR3. Each record gives: D gene, J gene, V gene, CDR3 length, clone size, CDR3 DNA, CDR3 protein. A D gene is named only where the DNA matches it firmly. Clone sizes are given selectively: once, few, many, or a class where the clone is expanded.

TRBD1	TRBJ2-1	TRBV29-1	14	.	TGCAGCGTTTCAGCAGGACAGGGGGCAGGTGAGCAGTTCTTC	CSVSAGQGAGEQFF
.	TRBJ2-2	TRBV5-6	16	.	TGTGCCAGCAGCTTTGCCGGACAGCGGAACACCGGGGAGCTGTTTTTT	CASSFAGQRNTGELFF
TRBD2	TRBJ2-1	TRBV6-5	16	.	TGTGCCAGCAGTTACCTACCGGGACTAGTGGAGGGTGAGCAGTTCTTC	CASSYLPGLVEGEQFF
TRBD2	TRBJ2-7	TRBV7-3	13	once	TGTGCCAGCAGCGCAACGGGGGGCTACGAGCAGTACTTC	CASSATGGYEQYF
TRBD1	TRBJ2-7	TRBV28	16	.	TGTGCCAGCAGTCAGATTACCGGGACAGGGAGGGGCGAGCAGTACTTC	CASSQITGTGRGEQYF
.	TRBJ2-7	TRBV14	17	.	TGTGCCAGCAGCCGGAGTTTTTTGGGACTGCTCTCCTACGAGCAGTACTTC	CASSRSFLGLLSYEQYF
TRBD2	TRBJ2-7	TRBV27	16	.	TGTGCCAGCAGTTCCATGCGTGGGACTAGTCGGGTCGAGCAGTACTTC	CASSSMRGTSRVEQYF
TRBD1	TRBJ2-6	TRBV5-8	14	.	TGTGCCAGCAGCCGGGACAGTGGGGCCAACGTCCTGACTTTC	CASSRDSGANVLTF
.	TRBJ2-6	TRBV9	17	.	TGTGCCAGCAGCGTAGCTCGACAGACCTCTGGGGCCAACGTCCTGACTTTC	CASSVARQTSGANVLTF
.	TRBJ2-2	TRBV2	14	.	TGTGCCAGCACTCCGACACCAAACACCGGGGAGCTGTTTTTT	CASTPTPNTGELFF
TRBD1	TRBJ1-5	TRBV27	14	.	TGTGCCAGCAGTCCCCACAGGGGGGGGCAGCCCCAGCATTTT	CASSPHRGGQPQHF
TRBD1	TRBJ2-5	TRBV4-2	15	.	TGTGCCAGCAGCCCTAGCCGGGACAGGGGAGAGACCCAGTACTTC	CASSPSRDRGETQYF
TRBD1	TRBJ1-2	TRBV27	15	.	TGTGCCAGCAGCCAAGATATGGGACAGGCTCCAGGCTACACCTTC	CASSQDMGQAPGYTF
TRBD2	TRBJ2-3	TRBV9	20	.	TGTGCCAGCAGCGTAGGTAGTAGCGGGGGGGCTGCGAGAATCACAGATACGCAGTATTTT	CASSVGSSGGAARITDTQYF
.	TRBJ2-1	TRBV28	15	.	TGTGCCAGCAGTCCACAGGGGAGGACCTACAATGAGCAGTTCTTC	CASSPQGRTYNEQFF
TRBD2	TRBJ2-7	TRBV19	14	.	TGTGCCAGTAGTAGCCTAGCGGGACACGTCGAGCAGTACTTC	CASSSLAGHVEQYF
.	TRBJ2-3	TRBV4-2	17	.	TGTGCCAGCAGCCAAGAGGGGGCTAGCGGTTCGGGGGATACGCAGTATTTT	CASSQEGASGSGDTQYF
TRBD1	TRBJ1-1	TRBV5-1	14	.	TGCGCCAGCAGCCGTACAGGGGGCGGTACTGAAGCTTTCTTT	CASSRTGGGTEAFF
TRBD1	TRBJ2-1	TRBV9	13	.	TGTGCCAGCAGCGTATCAGGGGGCAATGAGCAGTTCTTC	CASSVSGGNEQFF
TRBD2	TRBJ2-3	TRBV30	15	.	TGTGCCTGGAGCTCACAGCGGGGGGGCCCAGATACGCAGTATTTT	CAWSSQRGGPDTQYF
.	TRBJ2-2	TRBV5-1	14	.	TGCGCCAGCAGCCTACCGGGAACCGGCGGGGAGCTGTTTTTT	CASSLPGTGGELFF
TRBD1	TRBJ1-2	TRBV2	16	few	TGTGCCAGCAGCCGAACCCTTGCGACAGGGGGAAATGGCTACACCTTC	CASSRTLATGGNGYTF
.	TRBJ1-1	TRBV6-6	13	.	TGTGCCAGCAGTTCACCAGAGAACACTGAAGCTTTCTTT	CASSSPENTEAFF
.	TRBJ2-7	TRBV10-3	12	.	TGTGCCATTCAGGACAGTCTCTACGAGCAGTACTTC	CAIQDSLYEQYF
TRBD2	TRBJ2-3	TRBV6-1	15	.	TGTGCCAGCAGTGCGCTAGCGGGGAGCACAGATACGCAGTATTTT	CASSALAGSTDTQYF
.	TRBJ2-1	TRBV11-3	14	.	TGTGCCAGCAGCTCTCGGTACGGCTACAATGAGCAGTTCTTC	CASSSRYGYNEQFF
TRBD1	TRBJ2-7	TRBV27	14	once	TGTGCCAGCACCTCCCCGGACAGGGTCTACGAGCAGTACTTC	CASTSPDRVYEQYF
TRBD1	TRBJ1-4	TRBV6-1	14	.	TGTGCCAGCAGGTCACAGGGGGCGGGTGAAAAACTGTTTTTT	CASRSQGAGEKLFF
TRBD2	TRBJ2-5	TRBV7-2	15	.	TGTGCCAGCAGCTTCCGGCGGGGGGGCCAAGAGACCCAGTACTTC	CASSFRRGGQETQYF
.	TRBJ2-2	TRBV9	16	.	TGTGCCAGCAGCGTAGAAGGAGCGGGTGACACCGGGGAGCTGTTTTTT	CASSVEGAGDTGELFF
TRBD2	TRBJ2-2	TRBV5-1	16	once	TGCGCCAGCAGCTTGGGACTAGCGGCGAACACCGGGGAGCTGTTTTTT	CASSLGLAANTGELFF
TRBD2	TRBJ2-3	TRBV5-6	16	once	TGTGCCAGCAGCTTGTATCTGAGGCTAGCGGGGAGGTCGCAGTATTTT	CASSLYLRLAGRSQYF
TRBD1	TRBJ2-3	TRBV6-5	16	.	TGTGCCAGCAGTTACCTCCGGGACAGAGACACAGATACGCAGTATTTT	CASSYLRDRDTDTQYF
.	TRBJ2-3	TRBV9	14	.	TGTGCCAGCAGCCGGAGGTGGGAGCGGGATACGCAGTATTTT	CASSRRWERDTQYF
.	TRBJ1-5	TRBV19	15	.	TGTGCCAGTAGTATAAGGGACACTTACAATCAGCCCCAGCATTTT	CASSIRDTYNQPQHF
TRBD1	TRBJ2-2	TRBV5-1	14	.	TGCGCCAGCAGCTGGACAGGGAAGAGCGGGGAGCTGTTTTTT	CASSWTGKSGELFF
.	TRBJ2-7	TRBV27	10	.	TGTGCCAGCGGAGACTACGAGCAGTACTTC	CASGDYEQYF
TRBD1	TRBJ1-6	TRBV30	14	few	TGTGCCTGGAGGCCGGACAGGGGGGATTCACCCCTCCACTTT	CAWRPDRGDSPLHF
TRBD2	TRBJ2-7	TRBV27	15	.	TGTGCCAGCAGTTGGACTAGCGGGAGCGCGTACGAGCAGTACTTC	CASSWTSGSAYEQYF
.	TRBJ1-2	TRBV30	14	.	TGTGCCTGGAGTGTGGACTCCTCTAACTATGGCTACACCTTC	CAWSVDSSNYGYTF
.	TRBJ1-2	TRBV7-9	17	.	TGTGCCAGCAGCCCCCCTTTAAGTGAGGGCTTGGTCTATGGCTACACCTTC	CASSPPLSEGLVYGYTF
TRBD1	TRBJ2-7	TRBV27	14	.	TGTGCCAGCAAACTAGGGACAGGGAGGCACGAGCAGTACTTC	CASKLGTGRHEQYF
.	TRBJ2-2	TRBV28	11	.	TGTGCCAGCAGTCTCACCGGGGAGCTGTTTTTT	CASSLTGELFF
.	TRBJ1-4	TRBV7-9	15	.	TGTGCCAGCAGCTTAGGGCAGGGCCCTAATGAAAAACTGTTTTTT	CASSLGQGPNEKLFF
.	TRBJ2-3	TRBV13	13	.	TGTGCCAGCAGCTCCCGGGGTAGGGATACGCAGTATTTT	CASSSRGRDTQYF
.	TRBJ1-5	TRBV15	16	.	TGTGCCACCAGCAGAGATCTCTCGGGAGGCAATCAGCCCCAGCATTTT	CATSRDLSGGNQPQHF
TRBD2	TRBJ2-7	TRBV27	14	.	TGTGCCAGCACCCCGCTAGCGGGGTCCTACGAGCAGTACTTC	CASTPLAGSYEQYF
.	TRBJ2-1	TRBV18	14	few	TGTGCCAGCTCACTCTCAGGTTTGAACAATGAGCAGTTCTTC	CASSLSGLNNEQFF
TRBD2	TRBJ2-3	TRBV7-2	15	.	TGTGCCAGCAGCTTAGTTGCTAGCGGGGGTGATACGCAGTATTTT	CASSLVASGGDTQYF
TRBD1	TRBJ1-5	TRBV5-1	15	.	TGCGCCAGCAGCTTATCGGGACAGAGCAATCAGCCCCAGCATTTT	CASSLSGQSNQPQHF
.	TRBJ1-4	TRBV28	13	once	TGTGCCAGCACCTTGGAGGGTAATGAAAAACTGTTTTTT	CASTLEGNEKLFF
TRBD1	TRBJ2-2	TRBV27	14	.	TGTGCCAGCACCGGACAGGGATCCACCGGGGAGCTGTTTTTT	CASTGQGSTGELFF
TRBD2	TRBJ2-2	TRBV5-1	15	.	TGCGCCAGCAGCTTGACTAGCGGGAACACCGGGGAGCTGTTTTTT	CASSLTSGNTGELFF
.	TRBJ2-2	TRBV19	16	.	TGTGCCAGTAGTACCCTCACAAACGCGAACACCGGGGAGCTGTTTTTT	CASSTLTNANTGELFF
.	TRBJ2-3	TRBV5-4	15	.	TGTGCCAGCAGGAATGGACAATTTAGCACAGATACGCAGTATTTT	CASRNGQFSTDTQYF